Shown below are 9 T cell receptor beta chains from a single sample sequenced in a study of blood T cells in healthy people across ages. PCR was performed a second time for 7 to 11 cycles using a sample-barcoded 5' primer and a J-beta primer mix. TCRdb recomputed calls from the 5' RACE reads with MiXCR, one row per CDR3 protein. The table includes roughly 1.6 million distinct CDR3 sequences, roughly a third detected once. The sample comprised blood. These receptors were taken from a woman aged 25 to 39 in good health.

The J gene is TRBJ2-5, the V gene TRBV7-3; 9 bases map to TRBD1. This CDR3 is built from 16 residues. The germline V gene encodes CDR1 SGHTA and CDR2 FQGTGA. V lost 5 bases, J lost 5 bases, and 12 bases stayed unmatched. For the CDR3, the DNA is TGTGCCAGCAGCCCATTCCTGGGACAGGGCTTGGAGACCCAGTACTTC. Translating it yields CASSPFLGQGLETQYF.

This clonotype came up a few times. CDR3 sequence: CASSLARLPYNEQFF. For the CDR3, the DNA is TGTGCCAGCAGCTTGGCTAGACTCCCCTACAATGAGCAGTTCTTC. This rearrangement joins TRBV7-2 to TRBJ2-1, with D unclear. The CDR3 length is 15 residues. The V end was cut by 3 bases, the J end by 2 bases, with 11 bases between. In germline, CDR1 is SGHTA, CDR2 FQGNSA.

The chain joins TRBV7-3 to TRBJ2-1, with 7 bases that match TRBD2. The junction had 6 bases not matched to a gene; V was cut back by 3 bases and J by 7 bases. The CDR3 spans 14 residues. Germline V gives CDR1 SGHTA, CDR2 FQGTGA. The CDR3 DNA reads TGTGCCAGCAGCTTGAGCGGGATCGGTAATGAGCAGTTCTTC. Translated: CASSLSGIGNEQFF. The full variable domain, with the rest looked up from reference TRBV7-3 and TRBJ2-1, is GAGVSQTPSNKVTEKGKYVELRCDPISGHTALYWYRQSLGQGPEFLIYFQGTGAADDSGLPNDRFFAVRPEGSVSTLKIQRTERGDSAVYLCASSLSGIGNEQFFGPGTRLTVL.

As to this clonotype: At one boundary the junction diverges from the germline segment, which might be a read error. The V call is TRBV15, the J call TRBJ2-1, with 8 positions matching TRBD1. Germline-derived CDR1 and CDR2 are LNHNV and YYDKDF (reference sequence). This CDR3 spans 17 amino acids. CDR3 region: CATSRGEDRDAYNEQLF. The CDR3 region has the DNA TGTGCCACCAGCAGAGGGGAGGACAGGGACGCCTACAATGAGCAGCTCTTC.

The table lists this clonotype with many counts. The chain carries TRBV4-2 and TRBJ1-2; D remains ambiguous. Germline CDR1 and CDR2: LGHNA and YNFKEQ. The CDR3 length is 13 residues. Trimming pared 0 bases from V and 2 bases from J, leaving 4 bases between. The CDR3 bases are TGTGCCAGCAGCCAAGAGTCGAACTATGGCTACACCTTC. The encoded protein is CASSQESNYGYTF.

This clonotype was observed a few times. The chain is built from TRBV6-1 and TRBJ2-7; D unresolved. CDR3 length: 15 amino acids. The ends were cut back, 2 bases at V and 0 bases at J, with 11 bases in the middle. Germline V CDR1 and CDR2: MNHNS, SASEGT. CDR3 DNA sequence: TGTGCCAGCAGTGAAAACGGCTTAAGCTCCTACGAGCAGTACTTC. This sequence encodes CASSENGLSSYEQYF.

CDR3 sequence reads: CSAGYWTKSSYEQYF. In nucleotides, the CDR3 is TGCAGTGCTGGCTACTGGACCAAAAGCTCCTACGAGCAGTACTTC. The chain carries TRBV20-1 and TRBJ2-7; no clear D. V lost 5 bases to trimming and J lost 0 bases, with 17 bases between them. CDR1 is DFQATT and CDR2 is SNEGSKA in the germline V gene (reference sequence). The CDR3 length is 15 residues.

The J gene is TRBJ2-3, the V gene TRBV6-5; 11 bases are a match to TRBD2. The ends lost 0 bases at V and 2 bases at J; junction bases unmatched: 4. The CDR3 is made up of 17 amino acids. CDR1 and CDR2 (germline): MNHEY, SVGAGI. The CDR3 nucleotides are TGTGCCAGCAGTTACTCTCTAGCGGGGGGCCCCACAGATACGCAGTATTTT. Translated, it gives CASSYSLAGGPTDTQYF.

The DNA of the CDR3 is TGTGCCAGCAGCTTAGCTCGGAGTGGGGACAGAAGTAATTCACCCCTCCACTTT. This codes for CASSLARSGDRSNSPLHF. The chain combines TRBV7-6 with TRBJ1-6, with 7 bases lining up with TRBD1. Looked up from germline, CDR1 is SGHVS and CDR2 is FNYEAQ. This CDR3 is 18 amino acids long. V shed 0 bases and J 6 bases; nucleotides not matched to a gene: 11.